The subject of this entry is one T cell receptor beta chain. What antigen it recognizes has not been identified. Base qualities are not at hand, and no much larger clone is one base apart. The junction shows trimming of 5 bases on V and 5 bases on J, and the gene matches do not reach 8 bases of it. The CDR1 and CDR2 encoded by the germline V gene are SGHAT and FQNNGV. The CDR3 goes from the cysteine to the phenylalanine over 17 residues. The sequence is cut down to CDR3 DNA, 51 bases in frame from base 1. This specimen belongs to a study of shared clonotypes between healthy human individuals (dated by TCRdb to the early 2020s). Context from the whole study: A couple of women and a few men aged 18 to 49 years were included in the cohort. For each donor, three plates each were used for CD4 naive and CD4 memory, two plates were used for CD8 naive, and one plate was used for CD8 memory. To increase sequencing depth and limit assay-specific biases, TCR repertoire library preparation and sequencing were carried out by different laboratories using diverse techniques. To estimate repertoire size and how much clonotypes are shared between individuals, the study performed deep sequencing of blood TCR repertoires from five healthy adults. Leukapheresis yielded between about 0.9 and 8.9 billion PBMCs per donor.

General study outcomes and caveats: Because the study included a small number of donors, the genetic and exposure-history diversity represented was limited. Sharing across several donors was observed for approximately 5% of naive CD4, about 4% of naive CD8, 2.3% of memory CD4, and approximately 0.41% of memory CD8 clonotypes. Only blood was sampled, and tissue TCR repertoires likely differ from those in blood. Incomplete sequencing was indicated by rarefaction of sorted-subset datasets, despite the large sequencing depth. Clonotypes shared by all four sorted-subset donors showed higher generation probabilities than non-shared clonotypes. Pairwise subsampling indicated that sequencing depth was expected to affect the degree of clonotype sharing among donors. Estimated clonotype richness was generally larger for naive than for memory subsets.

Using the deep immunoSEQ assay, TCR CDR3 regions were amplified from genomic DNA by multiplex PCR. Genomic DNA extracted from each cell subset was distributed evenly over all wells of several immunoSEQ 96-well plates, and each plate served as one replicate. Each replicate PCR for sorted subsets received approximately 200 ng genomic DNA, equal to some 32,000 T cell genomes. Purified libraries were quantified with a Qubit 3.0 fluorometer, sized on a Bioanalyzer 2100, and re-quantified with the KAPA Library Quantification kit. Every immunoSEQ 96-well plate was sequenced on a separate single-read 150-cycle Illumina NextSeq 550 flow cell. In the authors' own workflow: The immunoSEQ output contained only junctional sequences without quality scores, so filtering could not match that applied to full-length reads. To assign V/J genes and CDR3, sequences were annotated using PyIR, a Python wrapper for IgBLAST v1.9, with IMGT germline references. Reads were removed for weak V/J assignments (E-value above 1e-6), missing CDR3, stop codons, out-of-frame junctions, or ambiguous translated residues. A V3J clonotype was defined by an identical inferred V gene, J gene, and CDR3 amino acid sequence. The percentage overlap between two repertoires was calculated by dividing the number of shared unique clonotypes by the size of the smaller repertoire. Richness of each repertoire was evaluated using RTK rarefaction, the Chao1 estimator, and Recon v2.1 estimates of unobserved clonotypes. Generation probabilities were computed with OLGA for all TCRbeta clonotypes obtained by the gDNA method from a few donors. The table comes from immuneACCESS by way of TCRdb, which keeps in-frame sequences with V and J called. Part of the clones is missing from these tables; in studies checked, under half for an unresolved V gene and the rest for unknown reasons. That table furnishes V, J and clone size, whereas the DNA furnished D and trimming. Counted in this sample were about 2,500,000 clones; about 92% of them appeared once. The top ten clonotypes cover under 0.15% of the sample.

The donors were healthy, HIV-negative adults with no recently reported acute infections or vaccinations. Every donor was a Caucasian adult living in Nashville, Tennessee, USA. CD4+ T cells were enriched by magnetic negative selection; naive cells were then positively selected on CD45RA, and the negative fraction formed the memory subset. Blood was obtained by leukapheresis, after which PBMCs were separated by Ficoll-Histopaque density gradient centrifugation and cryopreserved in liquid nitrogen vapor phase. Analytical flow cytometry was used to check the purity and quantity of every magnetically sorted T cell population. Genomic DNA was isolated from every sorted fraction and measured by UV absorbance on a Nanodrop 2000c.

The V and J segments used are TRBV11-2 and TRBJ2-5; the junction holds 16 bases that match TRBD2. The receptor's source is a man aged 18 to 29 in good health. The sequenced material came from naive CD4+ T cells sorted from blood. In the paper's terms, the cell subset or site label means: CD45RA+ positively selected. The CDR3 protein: CASSRGTSGGAYETQYF. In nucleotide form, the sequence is TGTGCCAGCAGCCGAGGGACTAGCGGGGGGGCCTATGAGACCCAGTACTTC.